The next 11 T cell receptor beta chains were all read from a single sample in a study of T cell responses to AZD1222 COVID-19 vaccine. Some clones are missing from TCRdb's copy, which holds only in-frame ones; the method was immunoSEQ multiplex PCR. The sample contains about 150,000 clones, roughly nine tenths of which appear only once. The sample in question was peripheral blood, obtained on day 0 of MenACWY control vaccination. The receptors stem from an adult in good health.

V gene TRBV7-3 combines with J gene TRBJ1-6; maybe TRBD1 (5 bases). Germline CDR1 reads SGHTA; CDR2 reads FQGTGA. Trimming left V 5 bases short and J 6 bases short, with 8 bases between. The CDR3 extends over 13 amino acids. The CDR3 reads CASSQDSNSPLHF. In nucleotides, the CDR3 is TGTGCCAGCAGCCAAGACAGTAATTCACCCCTCCACTTT.

This sequence joins TRBV6-5 and TRBJ1-2; TRBD1 might be the D (5 bases). The V end lost 6 bases, the J end lost 1 base, and 12 bases lay between the germline ends. CDR3 length: 14 residues. Per the germline V gene, CDR1 is MNHEY and CDR2 is SVGAGI. This CDR3 reads CASSPMGLNYGYTF. The CDR3 nucleotides read TGTGCCAGCAGCCCCATGGGGCTTAACTATGGCTACACCTTC.

This sequence joins TRBV15 and TRBJ1-2; the D gene is possibly TRBD1 (6 bases). Germline CDR1 is LNHNV and CDR2 is YYDKDF (reference sequence). Trimming removed 5 bases from V and 7 bases from J, with 17 bases in between. The CDR3 has 14 residues. CDR3 sequence: CATSSQKTGSGYTF. The DNA for the CDR3 is TGTGCCACCAGCTCCCAAAAAACAGGGAGTGGCTACACCTTC.

This clone was counted once. The chain recombines TRBV5-6 with TRBJ1-4; D gene uncertain. With 0 bases removed from V and 5 bases from J, the gap between germline ends came to 17 bases. This CDR3 region has 17 residues. In germline, CDR1 is SGHDT, CDR2 YYEEEE. The CDR3 coding sequence is TGTGCCAGCAGCTTGGCCAAGGCTGCGGTAGGCAATGAAAAACTGTTTTTT. Amino acids: CASSLAKAAVGNEKLFF.

This sequence joins TRBV10-2 and TRBJ1-2, with unresolved D. V was clipped by 0 bases and J by 8 bases, with 34 bases between them. The CDR3 is 21 residues long. Germline lookup yields CDR1 WSHSY and CDR2 SAAADI. The CDR3: CASSESPFRVGSLDGSGGYTF. The CDR3 nucleotides are TGCGCCAGCAGTGAGTCCCCGTTTCGGGTGGGGAGCCTAGATGGGTCCGGCGGCTACACCTTC.

DNA of the CDR3: TGTGCCAGCAGCAAACGACAGGGCTCTGGAAACACCATATATTTT. Translated, it gives CASSKRQGSGNTIYF. The rearrangement links TRBV9 to TRBJ1-3; 7 positions match TRBD1. Germline CDR1 SGDLS, CDR2 YYNGEE. V trimming: 4 bases; J trimming: 0 bases; junction bases outside the gene matches: 4. The CDR3 covers 15 residues. The full variable domain, rest sourced from reference TRBV9 and TRBJ1-3, is DSGVTQTPKHLITATGQRVTLRCSPRSGDLSVYWYQQSLDQGLQFLIQYYNGEERAKGNILERFSAQQFPDLHSELNLSSLELGDSALYFCASSKRQGSGNTIYFGEGSWLTVV.

The V gene is TRBV24-1, the J gene TRBJ2-7, with TRBD1 as a possible D gene (5 bases). Trimming took 5 bases from V and 2 from J, leaving 9 bases between them. This CDR3 has 13 residues. The germline CDR1 and CDR2 sequences are KGHDR and SFDVKD. The CDR3 loop is CATSVPGTYEQYF. DNA for the CDR3: TGTGCCACCAGTGTCCCAGGGACCTACGAGCAGTACTTC.

The chain joins TRBV18 to TRBJ2-3; D uncertain. CDR1 and CDR2 (germline): KGHSH, LQKENI. Trimming removed 3 bases at V and 0 bases at J, with 16 bases between. The CDR3 contains 17 residues. In nucleotides, the CDR3 is TGTGCCAGCTCACCTGCTCTCGCGGTGATTAGCACAGATACGCAGTATTTT. Amino acids: CASSPALAVISTDTQYF.

The rearrangement joins TRBV6-5 to TRBJ2-2, with 8 bases identical to TRBD2. Germline V gene data show CDR1 as MNHEY and CDR2 as SVGAGI. The V segment lost 3 bases and the J segment 10 bases; nucleotides outside the gene matches: 13. The CDR3 spans 16 residues. The CDR3 region is CASSYRRGAASAELFF. CDR3 DNA sequence: TGTGCCAGCAGTTATCGGCGGGGGGCCGCCTCGGCGGAGCTGTTTTTT.

The chain carries TRBV24-1 and TRBJ1-1; no clear D gene. The length of the CDR3 is 14 residues. The germline V gene encodes CDR1 KGHDR and CDR2 SFDVKD. Deletions cut 4 bases from V and 6 bases from J, with 14 bases between. The CDR3 is CATSEGVNRPEAFF. The DNA for the CDR3 is TGTGCCACCAGTGAGGGTGTCAATCGGCCTGAAGCTTTCTTT.

The V and J genes are TRBV28 and TRBJ1-3; D unresolved. The V end lost 5 bases, the J end lost 4 bases, and 15 bases lay between the germline ends. In germline, CDR1 is MDHEN, CDR2 SYDVKM. The CDR3 consists of 15 residues. The CDR3 DNA follows: TGTGCCAGCAGTCCTGCGTGGGGAAGGGGAAACACCATATATTTT. As protein: CASSPAWGRGNTIYF.